This passage covers 19 T cell receptor beta chains from one sample sequenced in a study of tissue T cells after allogeneic stem cell transplantation. Assay: immunoSEQ multiplex PCR; the TCRdb copy retains only in-frame clones and omits some. The sample includes 8,000 to 10,000 clones, over 55% of them seen just once. The sample consisted of tissue from the jejunum, taken at autopsy. These receptors all come from a woman aged 18-50 years with breast cancer.

This clone was seen only a few times. The chain couples TRBV7-3 to TRBJ2-5, with D unclear. Germline CDR1 SGHTA, CDR2 FQGTGA. Trimming removed 1 base at V and 5 bases at J, with 11 bases between. The CDR3 spans 14 residues. The DNA for the CDR3 is TGTGCCAGCAGCTTAAACATAGGGTCGGAGACCCAGTACTTC. It specifies CASSLNIGSETQYF.

V is TRBV12-3 or TRBV12-4 and J is TRBJ2-3; D unresolved. V lost 5 bases to trimming and J lost 0 bases, with 6 bases between them. CDR3 length: 13 residues. As DNA, the CDR3 is TGTGCCAGCAGTATATCTAGCACAGATACGCAGTATTTT. This gives the protein CASSISSTDTQYF.

A few counts support this clone. The rearrangement joins TRBV5-1 to TRBJ1-2, with 7 bases fitting TRBD1. The CDR3 contains 11 residues. Germline CDR1 and CDR2: SGHRS and YFSETQ. J lost 2 bases, V lost 8 bases, and 0 bases had no gene match. CDR3 nucleotides: TGCGCCAGACAGGGGAACTATGGCTACACCTTC. Amino acids: CARQGNYGYTF.

The V gene is TRBV6-5, the J gene TRBJ2-2; D possibly matches TRBD1 or TRBD2 (5 bases each). This CDR3 has 16 amino acids. In germline, CDR1 is MNHEY, CDR2 SVGAGI. V was clipped by 4 bases and J by 5 bases, with 17 bases between them. CDR3 protein: CASSSRDPTATGELFF. CDR3 DNA: TGTGCCAGCAGTTCCCGGGACCCAACAGCGACCGGGGAGCTGTTTTTT.

This clone is medium-sized (0.01 to 0.1%) by share. This specimen includes other DNA sequences encoding the same CDR3. This sequence joins TRBV19 and TRBJ2-1; D not resolved. Between the trimmed V and J ends, which lost 1 base and 5 bases, there was a span of 6 bases. Germline CDR1 reads LNHDA; CDR2 reads SQIVND (reference sequence). The CDR3 extends over 13 amino acids. The CDR3 nucleotides read TGTGCCAGTAGTATAGGCCCCCACAATGAGCAGTTCTTC. This codes for CASSIGPHNEQFF.

CDR3 bases: TGTGCCAGCAGGCCCGGGGGGAGGGAAGCTTTCTTT. Its translation is CASRPGGREAFF. The genes are TRBV6-1 and TRBJ1-1, with D tentatively TRBD1 (5 bases). The length of the CDR3 is 12 residues. Germline-derived CDR1 and CDR2 are MNHNS and SASEGT. The ends were cut back, 6 bases at V and 8 bases at J, with 13 bases in the middle.

V and J are TRBV2 and TRBJ1-4, with D possibly TRBD1 on 5 matching bases. The CDR3 runs 16 residues. With 6 bases removed from V and 8 bases from J, the gap between germline ends came to 22 bases. Germline values: CDR1 SNHLY, CDR2 FYNNEI. CDR3 amino acids: CASSELNVGVGEKLFF. CDR3 coding DNA: TGTGCCAGCAGCGAACTAAATGTAGGGGTCGGGGAAAAACTGTTTTTT.

About this clone: Other nucleotide sequences from this sample produce the same CDR3. CDR3 DNA: TGTGCCAGCAGCCATGGACGGCGACAAGAGACCCAGTACTTC. It encodes CASSHGRRQETQYF. The chain has TRBV3-1 (or the pseudogene TRBV3-2) and TRBJ2-5; D remains ambiguous. With 3 bases removed from V and 2 bases from J, the gap between germline ends came to 10 bases. In germline, CDR1 is LGHDT, CDR2 YNNKEL (reference sequence). This CDR3 is built from 14 residues.

About this clone: A junction end diverges from the germline sequence, so it may reflect a read error. V usage is TRBV5-4 and J usage is TRBJ2-7; 12 positions match TRBD1. Germline CDR1 and CDR2: SGHNT and YYREEE (reference sequence). The CDR3 contains 15 residues. The chain's CDR3 is CASRPGTGGSHEQYF. CDR3 in DNA: TGTGCCAGCAGACCTGGGACAGGGGGCTCCCACGAGCAGTACTTC. Full variable domain (outside the CDR3, taken from reference TRBV5-4 and TRBJ2-7): ETGVTQSPTHLIKTRGQQVTLRCSSQSGHNTVSWYQQALGQGPQFIFQYYREEENGRGNFPPRFSGLQFPNYSSELNVNALELDDSALYLCASRPGTGGSHEQYFGPGTRLTVT.

The V and J genes are TRBV12-3 or TRBV12-4 and TRBJ2-3; TRBD1 agrees at 7 bases. The CDR3 is made up of 12 amino acids. J gave up 5 bases and V 7 bases, and 3 bases lay outside the gene matches. The CDR3 spells CASTQGEDTQYF. The CDR3 DNA sequence: TGTGCCAGCACCCAGGGGGAAGATACGCAGTATTTT.

The J gene is TRBJ1-1, the V gene TRBV2; tentatively, D is TRBD1 (5 bases). CDR1 and CDR2 (germline): SNHLY, FYNNEI. The CDR3 extends over 14 amino acids. V dropped 2 bases and J dropped 0 bases, with 7 bases sitting between them. In nucleotides, the CDR3 is TGTGCCAGCAGTGAAACAGGATTGAACACTGAAGCTTTCTTT. This codes for CASSETGLNTEAFF.

This clone was seen more than once but under ten times. Other DNA sequences in this sample translate to the same CDR3. The V gene is TRBV4-3, the J gene TRBJ2-3; TRBD2 is a possible D gene (5 bases). The CDR3 has 16 residues. V was clipped by 3 bases and J by 1 base, with 14 bases between them. Per germline, CDR1 LGHNA and CDR2 YSLEER. DNA for the CDR3: TGCGCCAGCAGCCAGGAGTTAGCGAGAGGCACAGATACGCAGTATTTT. This codes for CASSQELARGTDTQYF.

The J gene is TRBJ2-3, the V gene TRBV28, with D perhaps TRBD2 (6 bases). The germline V gene has CDR1 MDHEN and CDR2 SYDVKM. The CDR3 is 13 amino acids. V was trimmed by 7 bases and J by 11 bases, leaving 19 bases between them. The CDR3 DNA sequence: TGTGCCAGCACCACCAACCGGGGACTTTGGCAGTATTTT. This encodes CASTTNRGLWQYF. The variable domain in full, with the rest retrieved from reference TRBV28 and TRBJ2-3, is DVKVTQSSRYLVKRTGEKVFLECVQDMDHENMFWYRQDPGLGLRLIYFSYDVKMKEKGDIPEGYSVSREKKERFSLILESASTNQTSMYLCASTTNRGLWQYFGPGTRLTVL.

This rearrangement joins TRBV10-1 to TRBJ2-5; weak D call: TRBD1 (6 bases). The V gene lost 8 bases and the J gene lost 10 bases, with 26 bases spanning the gap. Germline-derived CDR1 and CDR2 are WNHNN and SYGVQD (reference sequence). The CDR3 consists of 15 residues. CDR3 coding DNA: TGCGCCAGCGTTGACACAGGGCTTTGGGGTGAAGGCCAGTACTTC. Amino acid sequence: CASVDTGLWGEGQYF.

This chain links TRBV11-3 with TRBJ2-5, with 10 bases matching TRBD2. From germline, CDR1 is SGHNT and CDR2 YENEEA. This CDR3 has 15 amino acids. Trimming removed 5 bases from V and 4 bases from J; junction bases left unmatched: 7. CDR3: CASSPTRLAGETQYF. Here the CDR3 DNA reads TGTGCCAGCAGCCCGACAAGACTAGCGGGAGAGACCCAGTACTTC.

The sample holds a few counts of this clone. This chain joins TRBV23-1 and TRBJ1-4; no reliable D call. TRBV23-1 is designated an ORF whose function remains uncertain. The CDR3 spans 15 residues. V lost 4 bases and J lost 4, with 13 bases in between. In nucleotides, the CDR3 is TGCGCCAGCAGTCGCCCCGGTGTGCTTAATGAAAAACTGTTTTTT. It is translated as CASSRPGVLNEKLFF.

The genes are TRBV21-1 and TRBJ2-5; the table assigns TRBD2, which was not confirmed against the DNA. TRBV21-1 is listed as a pseudogene. The CDR3 has 12 residues. CDR3 sequence reads: CASSKMRETQYF. The CDR3 coding sequence is TGTGCCAGCAGCAAAATGAGGGAGACCCAGTACTTC.

The V gene is TRBV2, the J gene TRBJ2-7, with a tentative D call TRBD1 (5 bases). CDR1 SNHLY and CDR2 FYNNEI come from the germline V gene. V was shortened by 3 bases and J by 1 base, with 7 bases between the two germline ends. CDR3 length equals 13 residues. The CDR3 reads CASSDGASYEQYF. The CDR3 coding sequence is TGTGCCAGCAGTGATGGGGCTTCCTACGAGCAGTACTTC.

This chain connects TRBV6-2 or TRBV6-3 to TRBJ2-1; TRBD2 aligns across 11 bases. The CDR3 spans 18 residues. The J segment lost 1 base and the V segment lost 5 bases, leaving 10 bases of the junction unmatched. Germline-derived CDR1 and CDR2 are MNHEY and SVGEGT. The CDR3, as DNA: TGTGCCAGCAGTACCCTTCAGGGACTAGCGGAGTCCTACAATGAGCAGTTCTTC. It is translated as CASSTLQGLAESYNEQFF.